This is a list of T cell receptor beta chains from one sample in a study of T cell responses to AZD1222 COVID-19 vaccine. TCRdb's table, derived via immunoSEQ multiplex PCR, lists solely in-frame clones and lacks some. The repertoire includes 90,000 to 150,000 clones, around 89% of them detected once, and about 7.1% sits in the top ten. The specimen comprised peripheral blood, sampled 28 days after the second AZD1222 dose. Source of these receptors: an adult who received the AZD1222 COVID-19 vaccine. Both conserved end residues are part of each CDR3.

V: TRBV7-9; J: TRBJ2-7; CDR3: CASSPHPGTGVSYEQYF
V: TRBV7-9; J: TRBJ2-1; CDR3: CASSLDPLGGEQFF
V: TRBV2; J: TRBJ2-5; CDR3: CASSEEAGGETQYF
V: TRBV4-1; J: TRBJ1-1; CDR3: CASSLGRNTEAFF
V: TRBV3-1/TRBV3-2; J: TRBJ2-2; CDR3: CASSQVGLAVNTGELFF
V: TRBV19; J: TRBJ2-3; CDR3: CASSIGGGHTDTQYF
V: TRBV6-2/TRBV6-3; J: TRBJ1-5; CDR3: CASSGQGYQPQHF
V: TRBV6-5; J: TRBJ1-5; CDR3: CAKTGGTSNQPQHF
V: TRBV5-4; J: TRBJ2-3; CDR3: CASSLSSSGNSDTQYF
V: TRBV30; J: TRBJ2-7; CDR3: CAWSGEVFLGDRAYEQYF
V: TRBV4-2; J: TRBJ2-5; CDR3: CASSVGGLQETQYF
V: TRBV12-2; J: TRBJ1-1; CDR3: CASRPTINTEAFF
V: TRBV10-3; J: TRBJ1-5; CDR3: CAIQGDSNQPQHF
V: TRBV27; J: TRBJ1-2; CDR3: CASSFRDRGQNGYTF
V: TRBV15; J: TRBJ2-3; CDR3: CATSGVGGLAGRTDTQYF
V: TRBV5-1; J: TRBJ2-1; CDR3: CASSLNNREYNEQFF
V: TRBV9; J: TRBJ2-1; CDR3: CASSLPGGQDNEQFF
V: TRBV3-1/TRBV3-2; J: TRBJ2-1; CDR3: CASSRSGGAYNEQFF
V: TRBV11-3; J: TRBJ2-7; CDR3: CASSLAGGREQYF
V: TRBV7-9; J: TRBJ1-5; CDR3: CASSLDGFNQPQHF
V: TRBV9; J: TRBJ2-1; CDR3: CASSPPGGPNEQFF
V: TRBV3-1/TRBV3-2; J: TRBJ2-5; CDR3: CASTKGPLGETQYF
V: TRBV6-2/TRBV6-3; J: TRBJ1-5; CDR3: CASSYLSLNLSNQPQHF
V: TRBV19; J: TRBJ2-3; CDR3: CASSIEGLAADTQYF
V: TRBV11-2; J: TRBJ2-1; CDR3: CASSLILAGSEQFF
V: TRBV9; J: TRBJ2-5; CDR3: CASSVGSVGGETQYF
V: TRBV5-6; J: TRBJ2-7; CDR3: CASSLRGSPLEQYF
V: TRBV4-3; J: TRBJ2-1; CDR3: CASSQGWTDSYNEQFF
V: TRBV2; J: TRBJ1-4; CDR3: CASHPTGATNEKLFF
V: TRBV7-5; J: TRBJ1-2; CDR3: CARSRTHGTKNGYTF
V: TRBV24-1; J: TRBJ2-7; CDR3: CATSSGQGAWEQYF
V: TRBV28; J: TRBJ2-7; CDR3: CASSSAGQTHEQYF
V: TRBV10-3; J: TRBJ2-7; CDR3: CAISEPASSHYEQYF
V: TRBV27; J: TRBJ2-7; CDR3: CASSDLTGLAYEQYF
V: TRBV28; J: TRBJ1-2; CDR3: CASSLRANYGYTF
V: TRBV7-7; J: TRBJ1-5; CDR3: CASSFRDGNQPQHF
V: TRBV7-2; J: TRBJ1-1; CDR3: CASSQGAYTEAFF
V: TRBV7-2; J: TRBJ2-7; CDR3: CASSLDYRGRYEQYF
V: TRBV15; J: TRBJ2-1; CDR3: CATSRGTEDEQFF
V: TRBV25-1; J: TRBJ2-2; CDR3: CASSVGENTGELFF